Below, 26 T cell receptor beta chains from the same sample are listed, as sequenced in a study of blood T cell repertoires in COVID-19. Sequencing was performed with immunoSEQ multiplex PCR; in TCRdb, only in-frame clones are kept and a portion is missing. This table holds some 96,000 clones, 75% to 90% found once. Input material: peripheral blood. These receptors all stem from a man at least 80 years old with acute or convalescent COVID-19.

This chain links TRBV5-1 with TRBJ2-7; 11 positions match TRBD1. Germline V gives CDR1 SGHRS, CDR2 YFSETQ. J gave up 3 bases and V 4 bases, and 9 bases lay outside the gene matches. The CDR3 length is 16 residues. For the CDR3, the DNA is TGCGCCAGCAGCCCGGACCGGACAGGGGGCTACTACGAGCAGTACTTC. As protein: CASSPDRTGGYYEQYF.

The V call is TRBV5-1, the J call TRBJ2-3, with 11 nucleotides matching TRBD2. This CDR3 has 15 amino acids. V trimming: 2 bases; J trimming: 4 bases; junction bases outside the gene matches: 3. Per the germline V gene, CDR1 is SGHRS and CDR2 is YFSETQ. The CDR3 reads CASSFLAGGADTQYF. The DNA of the CDR3 is TGCGCCAGCAGCTTCCTAGCGGGAGGCGCAGATACGCAGTATTTT.

This clone was counted once. The chain carries TRBV19 and TRBJ1-1, with unresolved D. This CDR3 has 17 residues. V was pared by 7 bases and J by 5 bases, with 26 bases between. The germline CDR1 and CDR2 sequences are LNHDA and SQIVND (reference sequence). CDR3 nucleotide sequence: TGTGCCAGTACTAAAGGGAGGGTATCGACTCCGGGGACTGAAGCTTTCTTT. It is translated as CASTKGRVSTPGTEAFF.

This chain joins TRBV15 and TRBJ2-5, with a tentative D call TRBD1 (6 bases). V shed 4 bases and J shed 1 base, with 13 bases lying between them. CDR3 size: 15 residues. Germline loops: CDR1 LNHNV, CDR2 YYDKDF (reference sequence). The CDR3 bases are TGTGCCACCAGCAAGCACCGGACAGCCCAAGAGACCCAGTACTTC. The encoded protein is CATSKHRTAQETQYF.

The V call is TRBV7-3, the J call TRBJ2-2, with D maybe TRBD2 (5 bases). V lost 1 base and J 0 bases, leaving 9 bases between the germline ends. The CDR3 has 16 residues. Germline V gives CDR1 SGHTA, CDR2 FQGTGA. The CDR3 DNA reads TGTGCCAGCAGCTTAAATGGAGGAGCGAACACCGGGGAGCTGTTTTTT. Amino acids: CASSLNGGANTGELFF.

V is TRBV6-2 or TRBV6-3 and J is TRBJ2-2, with 7 positions matching TRBD2. With V trimmed by 0 bases and J by 2 bases, 3 bases remained unmatched. CDR3 length: 16 residues. In germline, CDR1 is MNHEY, CDR2 SVGEGT. CDR3 nucleotides: TGTGCCAGCAGTTACTCGCCTAGCGGTAACACCGGGGAGCTGTTTTTT. This gives the protein CASSYSPSGNTGELFF.

The chain is built from TRBV7-9 and TRBJ2-7; D is perhaps TRBD1 (6 bases). The germline V and J ends were trimmed by 2 bases and 5 bases, with 16 bases remaining between them. CDR3 length: 15 residues. Germline CDR1 and CDR2: SEHNR and FQNEAQ (reference sequence). Here the CDR3 reads CASSLTLGDNNEQYF. The DNA of the CDR3 is TGTGCCAGCAGCTTAACTTTAGGGGACAACAACGAGCAGTACTTC. Full variable domain (rest looked up from reference TRBV7-9 and TRBJ2-7): DTGVSQNPRHKITKRGQNVTFRCDPISEHNRLYWYRQTLGQGPEFLTYFQNEAQLEKSRLLSDRFSAERPKGSFSTLEIQRTEQGDSAMYLCASSLTLGDNNEQYFGPGTRLTVT.

The V gene is TRBV28, the J gene TRBJ2-5; TRBD2 might be the D (6 bases). Trimming pared 4 bases from V and 3 bases from J, leaving 18 bases between. The CDR3 spans 16 residues. Germline values: CDR1 MDHEN, CDR2 SYDVKM. DNA for the CDR3: TGTGCCAGCAGTTCCCTCGGCGGGACGGGAAAAGAGACCCAGTACTTC. It translates to CASSSLGGTGKETQYF.

The count of this clone is one. This chain uses TRBV2 with TRBJ2-1; weak D call: TRBD2 (6 bases). The CDR3 contains 14 residues. Looked up from germline, CDR1 is SNHLY and CDR2 is FYNNEI. The V end was cut by 7 bases, the J end by 3 bases, with 13 bases between. CDR3 bases: TGTGCCAGCACGTCGGGACTCGACTACAATGAGCAGTTCTTC. Protein: CASTSGLDYNEQFF.

The gene calls are TRBV19 and TRBJ2-1, with D perhaps TRBD1 (6 bases). This CDR3 is built from 15 residues. Germline CDR1 and CDR2: LNHDA and SQIVND (reference sequence). V dropped 0 bases and J dropped 4 bases, with 10 bases sitting between them. The CDR3 coding sequence is TGTGCCAGTAGTATAGAGGACAGCGAATACAATGAGCAGTTCTTC. Protein: CASSIEDSEYNEQFF.

The CDR3 nucleotides read TGTGCCAGCAGTCGTTACTCGATCGGGACAGGGGGTGCGGGTGGCTACACCTTC. The encoded protein is CASSRYSIGTGGAGGYTF. The chain is built from TRBV6-6 and TRBJ1-2, with 11 bases matching TRBD1. This CDR3 is built from 18 residues. Germline V gene lookup returns CDR1 MNHNY and CDR2 SVGAGI (reference sequence). V shed 5 bases, J shed 7 bases, and the junction held 18 bases outside the gene matches.

This sequence joins TRBV19 and TRBJ2-7; TRBD1 matches at 8 bases. Trimming cost V 4 bases and J 2 bases; bases outside gene matches: 4. Germline V gives CDR1 LNHDA, CDR2 SQIVND (reference sequence). CDR3 length: 14 residues. The CDR3 loop reads CASSTGTGAYEQYF. In DNA form, the CDR3 reads TGTGCCAGTAGTACCGGGACAGGCGCCTACGAGCAGTACTTC.

Concerning this clone itself: The junction and the germline gene differ at one end; a read error may be behind it. V usage is TRBV7-8 and J usage is TRBJ2-3; TRBD2 agrees at 9 bases. Germline assignment: CDR1 SGHVS and CDR2 FQNEAQ. The CDR3 runs to 17 residues. CDR3 sequence reads: CASSPAPGLAHQEVRDF. The CDR3 region has the DNA TGTGCCAGCAGCCCGGCCCCGGGACTAGCCCACCAAGAGGTCCGGGATTTT.

The CDR3 DNA reads as TGTGCCAGCAGCCAAGATTGGGGCCCGGGAAACACCATATATTTT. Translation gives CASSQDWGPGNTIYF. The chain carries TRBV7-6 and TRBJ1-3; D is possibly TRBD1 (5 bases). Trimming pared 5 bases from V and 4 bases from J, leaving 15 bases between. The CDR3 is 15 amino acids. Germline values: CDR1 SGHVS, CDR2 FNYEAQ.

The CDR3 protein is CASSHTGGNTEAFF. As DNA, the CDR3 is TGTGCCAGCAGCCACACAGGTGGAAACACTGAAGCTTTCTTT. The chain has TRBV3-1 (or the pseudogene TRBV3-2) and TRBJ1-1, with D possibly TRBD1 on 5 matching bases. V was trimmed by 3 bases and J by 2 bases, leaving 10 bases between them. This CDR3 comprises 14 residues. Looked up from germline, CDR1 is LGHDT and CDR2 is YNNKEL (reference sequence).

The genes are TRBV9 and TRBJ2-1; TRBD2 aligns across 10 bases. CDR1 and CDR2 (germline): SGDLS, YYNGEE. The trim removed 0 bases at V and 4 bases at J, leaving 4 bases unmatched. The CDR3 totals 16 residues. This chain's CDR3 is CASSVGPGLAYNEQFF. The CDR3 DNA reads TGTGCCAGCAGCGTAGGGCCGGGACTAGCGTACAATGAGCAGTTCTTC. Using reference TRBV9 and TRBJ2-1 for the parts outside the CDR3, the full variable domain is DSGVTQTPKHLITATGQRVTLRCSPRSGDLSVYWYQQSLDQGLQFLIQYYNGEERAKGNILERFSAQQFPDLHSELNLSSLELGDSALYFCASSVGPGLAYNEQFFGPGTRLTVL.

This CDR3 reads CASSWTGDYTGELFF. The CDR3 DNA reads TGTGCCAGTAGCTGGACAGGGGATTACACCGGGGAGCTGTTTTTT. The chain recombines TRBV19 with TRBJ2-2; 9 positions agree with TRBD1. The length of the CDR3 is 15 residues. Per the germline V gene, CDR1 is LNHDA and CDR2 is SQIVND (reference sequence). V trimming: 6 bases; J trimming: 3 bases; junction bases outside the gene matches: 5.

V and J are TRBV4-1 and TRBJ2-1; D not resolved. V was shortened by 0 bases and J by 7 bases, with 22 bases between the two germline ends. Germline-derived CDR1 and CDR2 are MGHRA and YSYEKL. The CDR3 spans 18 residues. The CDR3 region has the DNA TGCGCCAGCAGCCAAGATTTAATCTCCGGTACCCCTCGGAATGAGCAGTTCTTC. Protein sequence: CASSQDLISGTPRNEQFF.

The gene calls are TRBV9 and TRBJ2-2; possible D gene TRBD2, 5 bases. The CDR3 length is 15 residues. The germline gives CDR1 SGDLS, CDR2 YYNGEE. The V end was cut by 0 bases, the J end by 4 bases, with 10 bases between. The CDR3 nucleotides are TGTGCCAGCAGCGTAGGGACTCTCTTCACCGGGGAGCTGTTTTTT. The encoded protein is CASSVGTLFTGELFF.

The genes are TRBV4-2 and TRBJ1-2; possible D gene TRBD1, 6 bases. CDR3 length equals 17 residues. V was shortened by 0 bases and J by 5 bases, with 19 bases between the two germline ends. Germline V lookup: CDR1 LGHNA, CDR2 YNFKEQ. CDR3 DNA sequence: TGTGCCAGCAGCCAAGAGGGGAGGGGGGCGACCTCTTATGGCTACACCTTC. Translated: CASSQEGRGATSYGYTF.

This chain joins TRBV10-3 and TRBJ2-4; possibly TRBD1 for D (6 bases). Trimming pared 10 bases from V and 1 base from J, leaving 20 bases between. Germline V lookup: CDR1 ENHRY, CDR2 SYGVKD. The CDR3 runs 16 residues. CDR3 protein: CATSEGTYEAKNIQYF. The CDR3 bases are TGTGCCACCTCGGAAGGGACATACGAGGCCAAAAACATTCAGTACTTC.

The V call is TRBV5-1, the J call TRBJ2-2; 8 nucleotides match TRBD2. CDR1 is SGHRS and CDR2 is YFSETQ in the germline V gene. The V gene end was trimmed by 0 bases and the J gene end by 8 bases; junction bases not matched to a gene: 3. The CDR3 sequence is 14 residues long. CDR3 amino acids: CASSLVLAGGELFF. The CDR3 region has the DNA TGCGCCAGCAGCTTGGTCCTAGCGGGTGGGGAGCTGTTTTTT. Full variable domain (missing parts from reference TRBV5-1 and TRBJ2-2): KAGVTQTPRYLIKTRGQQVTLSCSPISGHRSVSWYQQTPGQGLQFLFEYFSETQRNKGNFPGRFSGRQFSNSRSEMNVSTLELGDSALYLCASSLVLAGGELFFGEGSRLTVL.

CDR3 nucleotide sequence: TGTGCCAGTAGAGACAGGGGGCTCGGGACCCAGTACTTC. Translating it yields CASRDRGLGTQYF. The gene calls are TRBV5-4 and TRBJ2-5, with TRBD1 identical over 10 bases. V lost 8 bases to trimming and J lost 7 bases; unmatched junction nucleotides: 8. CDR1 and CDR2 (germline): SGHNT, YYREEE (reference sequence). CDR3 length: 13 residues.

This clone was counted a few times. The genes are TRBV6-5 and TRBJ1-1; TRBD1 might be the D (5 bases). Germline loops: CDR1 MNHEY, CDR2 SVGAGI. V was cut by 6 bases and J by 0 bases, with 8 bases left in between. The length of the CDR3 is 13 residues. The CDR3 sequence: CASRGRVNTEAFF. The CDR3 nucleotides are TGTGCCAGCAGGGGGCGAGTGAACACTGAAGCTTTCTTT.

The chain uses TRBV11-2 and TRBJ2-7; a weak D match, TRBD1 (6 bases). Trimming removed 3 bases from V and 5 bases from J, with 14 bases in between. The CDR3 is 14 residues long. Germline V gives CDR1 SGHAT, CDR2 FQNNGV. In DNA form, the CDR3 reads TGTGCCAGCAGCTTGACCAGGGGAAGCGACGAGCAGTACTTC. Translation: CASSLTRGSDEQYF.

CDR3 nucleotides: TGTGCCAGCAGTTCAACCCCCGGACAGTATACGCAGTATTTT. Its translation is CASSSTPGQYTQYF. The rearrangement uses TRBV28 and TRBJ2-3; a weak D match, TRBD1 (6 bases). Trimming cost V 4 bases and J 7 bases, with 15 bases left between them. The CDR3 runs 14 residues. Germline CDR1 MDHEN, CDR2 SYDVKM.